This entry lists 30 T cell receptor beta chains sequenced from one sample in a study of shared clonotypes between healthy human individuals. Assay used: immunoSEQ multiplex PCR; TCRdb lists only in-frame clones, some missing. The table includes roughly 2.6 million clones, around nine tenths detected once. Sequencing used naive CD4+ T cells sorted from blood. Documented subset: CD45RA+ positively selected. These receptors were taken from a man aged 18 to 30 in good health.

The chain links TRBV30 to TRBJ2-7, with D possibly being TRBD1 or TRBD2 (6 bases each). This CDR3 spans 13 amino acids. CDR1 and CDR2 (germline): GTSNPN, SVGIG (reference sequence). Trimming pared 3 bases from V and 6 bases from J, leaving 15 bases between. The CDR3 sequence: CAWSRGQTGEQYF. The CDR3 region has the DNA TGTGCCTGGAGCCGGGGGCAAACCGGCGAGCAGTACTTC.

The chain is built from TRBV18 and TRBJ2-3, with unresolved D. Germline CDR1 is KGHSH and CDR2 is LQKENI. The CDR3 contains 14 residues. V was shortened by 1 base and J by 4 bases, with 9 bases between the two germline ends. The CDR3 here is CASSPQNSPDTQYF. Here the CDR3 DNA reads TGTGCCAGCTCACCACAAAACAGTCCAGATACGCAGTATTTT.

The rearrangement links TRBV18 to TRBJ1-3; D may be TRBD1 (5 bases). Trimming stripped 3 bases from V and 8 bases from J, with 14 bases between. Per germline, CDR1 KGHSH and CDR2 LQKENI. The length of the CDR3 is 14 residues. The CDR3 is CASSPNRGVDTIYF. The CDR3 DNA reads TGTGCCAGCTCACCCAACCGAGGGGTAGACACCATATATTTT.

The chain carries TRBV6-1 and TRBJ1-2, with 7 bases identical to TRBD1. The CDR3 has 12 amino acids. The junction had 7 bases not matched to a gene; V was cut back by 9 bases and J by 6 bases. Germline V gives CDR1 MNHNS, CDR2 SASEGT. The CDR3 is CASQGERNGYTF. CDR3 DNA: TGTGCCAGTCAGGGGGAGCGAAATGGCTACACCTTC.

The rearrangement joins TRBV9 to TRBJ2-3; D remains ambiguous. CDR3 length equals 12 residues. V lost 0 bases to trimming and J lost 9 bases, with 8 bases between them. Germline V gene lookup returns CDR1 SGDLS and CDR2 YYNGEE. The CDR3 DNA reads TGTGCCAGCAGCGTAGAGGAGCAAACGCAGTATTTT. This gives the protein CASSVEEQTQYF.

The chain employs TRBV7-9 and TRBJ1-5; the D is unclear. V was cut by 6 bases and J by 2 bases, with 14 bases left in between. Per the germline V gene, CDR1 is SEHNR and CDR2 is FQNEAQ (reference sequence). The length of the CDR3 is 15 residues. The CDR3 DNA sequence: TGTGCCAGCAGTGTTGGTTCGGAGGGCAATCAGCCCCAGCATTTT. Amino acids: CASSVGSEGNQPQHF.

With respect to this clone: Other DNA sequences of this sample code for an identical CDR3. V gene TRBV5-1 combines with J gene TRBJ1-1; D may be TRBD1 (6 bases). Per germline, CDR1 SGHRS and CDR2 YFSETQ. V shed 1 base and J shed 5 bases, with 12 bases lying between them. The CDR3 has 14 residues. The CDR3 DNA sequence: TGCGCCAGCAGCTTGTTGCAGGGGAATACTGAAGCTTTCTTT. It specifies CASSLLQGNTEAFF.

The chain uses TRBV19 and TRBJ2-3; D not resolved. The CDR3 covers 13 residues. Trimming removed 7 bases from V and 2 bases from J, with 10 bases in between. From germline, CDR1 is LNHDA and CDR2 SQIVND (reference sequence). The chain's CDR3 is CASNRAFTDTQYF. The CDR3 DNA is TGTGCCAGTAATAGGGCCTTCACAGATACGCAGTATTTT.

V is TRBV4-2 and J is TRBJ2-3; 14 nucleotides line up with TRBD2. V was pared by 2 bases and J by 3 bases, with 10 bases of the junction left unmatched. The CDR3 runs 19 residues. The germline CDR1 and CDR2 sequences are LGHNA and YNFKEQ. The CDR3 loop is CASSQQGLAGGLITDTQYF. In nucleotides, the CDR3 is TGTGCCAGCAGCCAACAAGGACTAGCGGGGGGCCTGATTACAGATACGCAGTATTTT.

DNA for the CDR3: TGTGCCAGTAGTATCGGACAGGGGAGTTTGGGGCGCAATCAGCCCCAGCATTTT. Encoded protein: CASSIGQGSLGRNQPQHF. V usage is TRBV19 and J usage is TRBJ1-5, with 9 bases aligning to TRBD1. The CDR3 length is 18 residues. V shed 3 bases, J shed 2 bases, and the junction held 11 bases outside the gene matches. The germline V gene has CDR1 LNHDA and CDR2 SQIVND (reference sequence).

The chain employs TRBV6-1 and TRBJ1-1, with a weak D call TRBD1 (6 bases). The ends were cut back, 8 bases at V and 1 base at J, with 17 bases in the middle. The CDR3 covers 15 residues. CDR1 and CDR2 from the germline V gene are MNHNS and SASEGT. As DNA, the CDR3 is TGTGCCAGCGGTTTAGGGGGTTCCAAGAACACTGAAGCTTTCTTT. Its translation: CASGLGGSKNTEAFF.

V is TRBV7-8 and J is TRBJ2-7; D is unclear. This CDR3 has 16 residues. Germline V gives CDR1 SGHVS, CDR2 FQNEAQ. V lost 6 bases and J lost 4, with 22 bases in between. CDR3 residues: CASSSTAEWVGYEQYF. The CDR3 coding sequence is TGTGCCAGCAGTTCAACGGCGGAGTGGGTTGGATACGAGCAGTACTTC.

The chain uses TRBV5-1 and TRBJ2-7; no definite D call. CDR3 size: 15 residues. V was pared by 0 bases and J by 6 bases, with 16 bases between. The germline V gene encodes CDR1 SGHRS and CDR2 YFSETQ. For the CDR3, the DNA is TGCGCCAGCAGCTTGGCCAACCTACGGGCCTCCGAGCAGTACTTC. It codes for CASSLANLRASEQYF.

V and J are TRBV5-1 and TRBJ2-5; TRBD2 agrees at 8 bases. Per the germline V gene, CDR1 is SGHRS and CDR2 is YFSETQ. This CDR3 contains 14 residues. Trimming removed 4 bases from V and 4 bases from J; junction bases left unmatched: 6. CDR3 amino acids: CASSNREGSETQYF. The DNA for the CDR3 is TGCGCCAGCAGCAATCGGGAGGGATCAGAGACCCAGTACTTC.

This clone appeared once. This chain connects TRBV19 to TRBJ2-6; no reliable D call. From germline, CDR1 is LNHDA and CDR2 SQIVND (reference sequence). The V gene lost 1 base and the J gene lost 1 base, with 14 bases spanning the gap. The CDR3 spans 18 residues. The CDR3 is CASSIALDVRSGANVLTF. In DNA, the CDR3 is TGTGCCAGTAGTATAGCCCTGGACGTTCGTTCTGGGGCCAACGTCCTGACTTTC.

This chain connects TRBV6-5 to TRBJ2-1; 7 bases are a match to TRBD2. The CDR3 is 14 residues long. Trimming at V came to 6 bases and at J to 9 bases, leaving 11 bases not matched to a gene. The germline V gene encodes CDR1 MNHEY and CDR2 SVGAGI. CDR3 coding DNA: TGTGCCAGCAGCCTCACCGGGACTAACGGTGAGCAGTTCTTC. It is translated as CASSLTGTNGEQFF.

Of note for this clone: This sample also contains other DNA sequences that code for the same CDR3. V is TRBV28 and J is TRBJ1-5; TRBD1 might be the D (6 bases). The CDR3 covers 15 residues. The V and J ends lost 8 bases and 0 bases respectively, with 14 bases between them. In germline, CDR1 is MDHEN, CDR2 SYDVKM. Here the CDR3 DNA reads TGTGCCAGCCGTGGGGGGGGCCCTAGCAATCAGCCCCAGCATTTT. Amino acids: CASRGGGPSNQPQHF.

The V call is TRBV5-1, the J call TRBJ1-5; 7 positions match TRBD1. The trim removed 4 bases at V and 6 bases at J, leaving 7 bases unmatched. The germline CDR1 and CDR2 sequences are SGHRS and YFSETQ. This CDR3 contains 14 residues. CDR3 loop: CASSTTGVGQPQHF. The CDR3, as DNA: TGCGCCAGCAGCACAACAGGGGTGGGTCAGCCCCAGCATTTT.

The chain couples TRBV7-8 to TRBJ1-1, with TRBD1 as a possible D gene (6 bases). Germline assignment: CDR1 SGHVS and CDR2 FQNEAQ. Trimming cost V 3 bases and J 5 bases, with 16 bases left between them. The CDR3 consists of 15 residues. Written as DNA, the CDR3 is TGTGCCAGCAGCTTCCGACAGGTGGGAGATACTGAAGCTTTCTTT. This codes for CASSFRQVGDTEAFF.

The V gene is TRBV7-2, the J gene TRBJ2-1; D is perhaps TRBD1 or TRBD2 (5 bases each). The V gene's germline CDR1 is SGHTA and CDR2 FQGNSA. The CDR3 spans 12 residues. Trimming cost V 7 bases and J 8 bases, with 12 bases left between them. The CDR3, as DNA: TGTGCCAGCACCGTGGGGGTGCATGAGCAGTTCTTC. Translation gives CASTVGVHEQFF.

The chain is built from TRBV6-1 and TRBJ2-3, with unresolved D. Looked up from germline, CDR1 is MNHNS and CDR2 is SASEGT. The CDR3 spans 15 residues. V lost 2 bases, J lost 1 base, and 10 bases lay in between. The CDR3 bases are TGTGCCAGCAGTGAACAACCGCAGGGCACAGATACGCAGTATTTT. Translating it yields CASSEQPQGTDTQYF.

The chain links TRBV6-1 to TRBJ1-6; TRBD1 aligns across 7 bases. This CDR3 is built from 14 residues. Looked up from germline, CDR1 is MNHNS and CDR2 is SASEGT. The V gene end was trimmed by 5 bases and the J gene end by 6 bases; junction bases not matched to a gene: 4. CDR3 residues: CASSTGALNSPLHF. CDR3 DNA sequence: TGTGCCAGCAGTACAGGGGCCCTTAATTCACCCCTCCACTTT.

V usage is TRBV30 and J usage is TRBJ1-4, with a possible D match to TRBD1 (5 bases). V lost 6 bases and J lost 8, with 19 bases in between. The CDR3 loop spans 14 amino acids. Germline assignment: CDR1 GTSNPN and CDR2 SVGIG (reference sequence). Here the CDR3 DNA reads TGTGCCTGTTCCAGGGCAGGGAGTGCCGAAAAACTGTTTTTT. Translation: CACSRAGSAEKLFF.

This sequence joins TRBV28 and TRBJ1-5; 7 nucleotides match TRBD1. The CDR3 is 15 amino acids. Germline-derived CDR1 and CDR2 are MDHEN and SYDVKM. With 4 bases clipped from V and 3 bases from J, the junction kept 6 bases outside the gene matches. The CDR3 nucleotides read TGTGCCAGCAGTTCGACAGGGACTTTCAATCAGCCCCAGCATTTT. Translated: CASSSTGTFNQPQHF.

V is TRBV4-3 and J is TRBJ1-1, with 8 bases fitting TRBD1. Germline assignment: CDR1 LGHNA and CDR2 YSLEER. The CDR3 totals 16 residues. The V gene end was trimmed by 3 bases and the J gene end by 1 base; junction bases not matched to a gene: 7. Here the CDR3 DNA reads TGCGCCAGCAGCCACCCCAGACAGGGGTCGAACACTGAAGCTTTCTTT. Protein sequence: CASSHPRQGSNTEAFF.

The chain joins TRBV28 to TRBJ2-1, with 12 bases aligning to TRBD2. After removal of 7 bases from V and 6 bases from J, the junction contained 7 bases not matched to a gene. The CDR3 length is 15 residues. CDR1 is MDHEN and CDR2 is SYDVKM in the germline V gene. CDR3 sequence (DNA): TGTGCCAGCACCGCCCTAGCGGGAGGGCTCAATGAGCAGTTCTTC. Translated, it gives CASTALAGGLNEQFF.

The chain combines TRBV6-5 with TRBJ2-7; 13 bases are shared with TRBD2. The CDR3 covers 14 residues. Germline V gene data show CDR1 as MNHEY and CDR2 as SVGAGI. V was pared by 5 bases and J by 2 bases, with 0 bases of the junction left unmatched. CDR3 protein: CASSGTSGTYEQYF. The CDR3 DNA is TGTGCCAGCAGTGGGACTAGCGGGACCTACGAGCAGTACTTC.

This chain joins TRBV9 and TRBJ2-7, with 10 positions matching TRBD2. From germline, CDR1 is SGDLS and CDR2 YYNGEE. J was trimmed by 4 bases and V by 2 bases; bases with no gene match: 9. The CDR3 spans 16 residues. CDR3 nucleotide sequence: TGTGCCAGCAGCGTCTTAGGACTAGCGGCGCTTTACGAGCAGTACTTC. Amino acid sequence: CASSVLGLAALYEQYF.

The genes are TRBV25-1 and TRBJ1-1; D is perhaps TRBD1 (5 bases). From germline, CDR1 is MGHDK and CDR2 SYGVNS. The CDR3 is 15 amino acids. Trimming shortened V by 3 bases and J by 5 bases, and 16 bases separated the two germline ends. As DNA, the CDR3 is TGTGCCAGCAGTGAGAGGGGCATGAGTGGGACTGAAGCTTTCTTT. Protein product: CASSERGMSGTEAFF. Supplemented by reference TRBV25-1 and TRBJ1-1, the full variable domain reads EADIYQTPRYLVIGTGKKITLECSQTMGHDKMYWYQQDPGMELHLIHYSYGVNSTEKGDLSSESTVSRIRTEHFPLTLESARPSHTSQYLCASSERGMSGTEAFFGQGTRLTVV.

This sequence joins TRBV1 and TRBJ2-3; TRBD2, the table's D call, lacks a check against the DNA. TRBV1 is assigned pseudogene status. The CDR3 sequence is 15 residues long. The CDR3 loop reads CTSREPVNLADTQYF. CDR3 DNA: TGCACCAGCAGGGAGCCCGTCAACCTAGCAGATACGCAGTATTTT.